This T cell receptor beta chain was recorded in a study of OX40 agonist ivuxolimab in advanced cancers. Points from the study as a whole: The study observed clonal expansion of CD4+ and CD8+ blood T cells by week 6 at 0.1 to 3.0 mg/kg.

Sampled blood was obtained at baseline, cycle 4 day 1, and cycle 7 day 1. This CDR3 spans 14 amino acids. V shed 9 bases, J shed 2 bases, and the junction held 8 bases outside the gene matches. Germline V gives CDR1 WSHSY, CDR2 SAAADI. Details on this clone: No antigen is known for it.

TCRdb's copy holds only in-frame clones and misses some; the assay was immunoSEQ multiplex PCR. The sample has 80,000 or so clones; about 83% are singletons. Sequencing used CD4+ or CD8+ T cells sorted from blood, obtained in a trial of the OX40 agonist ivuxolimab. This TCR was sampled from an adult with an advanced solid tumor such as melanoma, head and neck, liver or kidney cancer. The J gene is TRBJ2-3, the V gene TRBV10-2; 7 bases line up with TRBD2. CDR3 sequence: CASLPGLPTDTQYF. The CDR3 DNA reads as TGCGCCAGTCTCCCGGGACTACCCACAGATACGCAGTATTTT.